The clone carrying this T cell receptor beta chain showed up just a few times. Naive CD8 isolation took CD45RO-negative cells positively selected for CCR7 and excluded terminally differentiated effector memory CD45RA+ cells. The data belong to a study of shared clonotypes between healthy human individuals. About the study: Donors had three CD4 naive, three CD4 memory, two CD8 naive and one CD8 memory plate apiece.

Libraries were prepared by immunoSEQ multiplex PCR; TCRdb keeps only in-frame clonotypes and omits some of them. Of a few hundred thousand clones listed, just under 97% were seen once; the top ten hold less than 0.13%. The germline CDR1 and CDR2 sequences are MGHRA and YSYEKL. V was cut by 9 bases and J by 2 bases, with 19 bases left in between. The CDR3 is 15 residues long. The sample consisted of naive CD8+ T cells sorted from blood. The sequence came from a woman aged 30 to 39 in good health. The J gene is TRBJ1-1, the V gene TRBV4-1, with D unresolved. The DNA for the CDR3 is TGCGCCAGTAGCAACCACGGTACGGCCAACACTGAAGCTTTCTTT. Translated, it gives CASSNHGTANTEAFF.